Below, 4 T cell receptor beta chains from the same sample are listed, as sequenced in a study of T cells expressing NK-cell markers. TCRdb re-called the 5' RACE reads; one entry per CDR3 protein, DNA not given. The data include 300,000 to 500,000 distinct CDR3 sequences; the top ten clones carry around 11%. Input material: blood T cells: a sorted CD56 or NKG2C T cell subset, CD4+ or CD8+ T cells, or bulk PBMC T cells (not recorded which). The receptors come from a woman aged 45-65 years in good health.

This chain's CDR3 is CASSSSGELSEKLFF. The V gene is TRBV21-1, the J gene TRBJ1-4; TCRdb outputs TRBD1, but without DNA this stays unchecked. TRBV21-1 is reported as a pseudogene. This CDR3 region has 15 residues.

The V and J genes are TRBV25-1 and TRBJ2-1; without DNA, the TCRdb call of TRBD2 cannot be checked. The CDR3 sequence is 15 residues long. Germline V gives CDR1 MGHDK, CDR2 SYGVNS. This CDR3 reads CASSGLGTYYNEQFF.

The chain joins TRBV12-3 or TRBV12-4 to TRBJ2-2; TCRdb reports TRBD1, a call that lacks DNA to check it against. This CDR3 has 15 residues. CDR3: CASSFRGGSTGELFF.

The chain carries TRBV29-1 and TRBJ2-3; the TRBD1 assignment by TCRdb is unverifiable without DNA. CDR1 SQVTM and CDR2 ANQGSEA come from the germline V gene. The CDR3 length is 13 residues. This CDR3 reads CSVDSQGLWTQYF.